Listed below are T cell receptor beta chains from one sample, sequenced in a study of blood T cell repertoires in COVID-19. Clones were sequenced by immunoSEQ multiplex PCR, and TCRdb holds only the in-frame ones, with some missing. The table has 40,000 to 50,000 clones, roughly nine tenths seen once; the top ten hold 3.1%. The sample was PBMCs or T cells enriched from blood (not recorded which). The receptors shown here come from a woman in her forties or fifties who had recovered from COVID-19. Both conserved end residues are part of each CDR3. The order of the fields is D gene, clone size, J gene, V gene, CDR3 protein, CDR3 DNA. D genes are given only for firm matches. Clone sizes are given selectively: once, few, many, or a class where the clone is expanded.

>.|.|TRBJ2-7|TRBV27
CASSPTQRPYEQYF
TGTGCCAGCAGCCCGACGCAGCGTCCCTACGAGCAGTACTTC
>.|.|TRBJ2-5|TRBV28
CASSSITTGGETQYF
TGTGCCAGCAGTTCGATTACGACAGGCGGAGAGACCCAGTACTTC
>TRBD2|.|TRBJ2-1|TRBV3-1/TRBV3-2
CASSQVGAGVTYNEQFF
TGTGCCAGCAGCCAAGTAGGGGCGGGGGTAACCTACAATGAGCAGTTCTTC
>.|few|TRBJ2-1|TRBV7-6
CASSFNTQAYNEQFF
TGTGCCAGCAGCTTTAATACCCAGGCGTACAATGAGCAGTTCTTC
>TRBD1|.|TRBJ1-4|TRBV7-2
CASSSGQPGVGKLFF
TGTGCCAGCAGCTCGGGACAGCCAGGGGTGGGAAAACTGTTTTTT
>TRBD1|.|TRBJ2-7|TRBV19
CASSIKTGMGVYEQYF
TGTGCCAGTAGTATAAAGACAGGGATGGGGGTCTACGAGCAGTACTTC
>.|.|TRBJ2-7|TRBV5-1
CASSLDPTYEQYF
TGCGCCAGCAGTTTAGATCCGACCTACGAGCAGTACTTC
>TRBD1|.|TRBJ2-2|TRBV2
CASRGTGIGELFF
TGTGCCAGCAGAGGGACAGGGATCGGGGAGCTGTTTTTT
>.|once|TRBJ1-1|TRBV7-2
CASSRRLDTEAFF
TGTGCCAGCAGCCGACGGCTAGACACTGAAGCTTTCTTT
>TRBD1|.|TRBJ2-5|TRBV19
CASSIGQGSGETQYF
TGTGCCAGTAGTATAGGACAGGGAAGTGGGGAGACCCAGTACTTC
>.|.|TRBJ1-1|TRBV28
CASSSTGSGNTEAFF
TGTGCCAGCAGTTCAACAGGGAGTGGGAACACTGAAGCTTTCTTT
>.|few|TRBJ2-7|TRBV10-1
CASSEGPQSRQYF
TGCGCCAGCAGTGAGGGGCCCCAAAGTCGGCAGTACTTC
>TRBD2|.|TRBJ2-5|TRBV5-1
CASSLVAGAEETQYF
TGCGCCAGCAGCTTGGTAGCGGGGGCCGAAGAGACCCAGTACTTC
>.|.|TRBJ2-6|TRBV15
CATSRNLGGSGGANVLTF
TGTGCCACCAGCAGAAACCTAGGGGGTTCCGGTGGGGCCAACGTCCTGACTTTC
>.|once|TRBJ2-4|TRBV19
CASSIDLSGAKNIQYF
TGTGCCAGTAGTATAGATCTATCAGGGGCCAAAAACATTCAGTACTTC
>.|few|TRBJ1-2|TRBV5-6
CASSPPGGRPSPAF
TGTGCCAGCAGCCCTCCAGGAGGGCGTCCATCCCCCGCCTTC
>TRBD2|once|TRBJ2-7|TRBV7-2
CASSLALASSGIGEQYF
TGTGCCAGCAGCTTAGCTCTGGCTTCTAGCGGGATCGGCGAGCAGTACTTC
>TRBD2|.|TRBJ2-2|TRBV2
CASSQGLAGTGELFF
TGTGCCAGCAGTCAGGGACTAGCGGGCACCGGGGAGCTGTTTTTT
>TRBD2|.|TRBJ2-2|TRBV7-6
CASSWTSGGASGELFF
TGTGCCAGCAGCTGGACTAGCGGGGGGGCCTCCGGGGAGCTGTTTTTT
>TRBD2|.|TRBJ2-3|TRBV28
CASRKRPGGSDTQYF
TGTGCCAGCAGAAAACGCCCGGGGGGATCAGATACGCAGTATTTT